These 13 T cell receptor beta chains came from one sample sequenced in a study of PD-1 blockade in classical Hodgkin lymphoma. Time point indicated: cycle 4 day 1 (C4D1), after less than 7 weeks of nivolumab. All trial patients relapsed after autologous stem cell transplantation. Magnetic negative selection of thawed PBMCs was the method by which CD4+ T cells were purified. Method: immunoSEQ multiplex PCR; TCRdb's copy keeps in-frame clones and lacks some. The sample consists of 15,000 to 20,000 clones, approximately 87% of them appearing once. The sample consisted of CD4+ T cells from blood, taken before the fourth cycle of nivolumab. These receptor sequences come from a human donor with classical Hodgkin lymphoma.

This clone was counted between two and nine times. The chain links TRBV7-9 to TRBJ1-1, with 7 bases identical to TRBD1. The germline V gene encodes CDR1 SEHNR and CDR2 FQNEAQ (reference sequence). The CDR3 has 17 residues. J gave up 6 bases and V 3 bases, and 16 bases lay outside the gene matches. CDR3 nucleotides: TGTGCCAGCAGCTTTGGACAGGCGAGAAAAAGAGACCCTGAAGCTTTCTTT. As protein: CASSFGQARKRDPEAFF.

CDR3 in amino acids: CASSLRGRNTEAFF. For the CDR3, the DNA is TGTGCCAGCAGCCTCAGGGGAAGGAACACTGAAGCTTTCTTT. The V gene is TRBV7-7, the J gene TRBJ1-1, with D perhaps TRBD1 (6 bases). The V gene's germline CDR1 is SSHAT and CDR2 FNYEAQ (reference sequence). The CDR3 is 14 amino acids. Trimming cost V 5 bases and J 1 base, with 11 bases left between them. The whole variable domain, remainder taken from reference TRBV7-7 and TRBJ1-1, is GAGVSQSPRYKVTKRGQDVTLRCDPISSHATLYWYQQALGQGPEFLTYFNYEAQPDKSGLPSDRFSAERPEGSISTLTIQRTEQRDSAMYRCASSLRGRNTEAFFGQGTRLTVV.

This clone was found a few times. The chain couples TRBV28 to TRBJ1-3, with TRBD1 as a possible D gene (5 bases). Germline CDR1 MDHEN, CDR2 SYDVKM. There are 15 residues in the CDR3. The germline V and J ends were trimmed by 6 bases and 0 bases, with 12 bases remaining between them. The CDR3 region is CASSPGTTSGNTIYF. For the CDR3, the DNA is TGTGCCAGCAGCCCCGGGACCACCTCTGGAAACACCATATATTTT.

The chain has TRBV12-5 and TRBJ2-2; 9 bases align to TRBD1. The CDR3 runs to 17 residues. V lost 1 base, J lost 5 bases, and 8 bases stayed unmatched. Germline V CDR1 and CDR2: LGHNT, FRNRAP. The CDR3 bases are TGTGCTAGTGGTTTGGCTACCGGGACAGGGTATACCGGGGAGCTGTTTTTT. Amino acid sequence: CASGLATGTGYTGELFF. Complete variable domain (other parts from reference TRBV12-5 and TRBJ2-2): DARVTQTPRHKVTEMGQEVTMRCQPILGHNTVFWYRQTMMQGLELLAYFRNRAPLDDSGMPKDRFSAEMPDATLATLKIQPSEPRDSAVYFCASGLATGTGYTGELFFGEGSRLTVL.

The chain recombines TRBV5-1 with TRBJ1-1; no clear D. The CDR3 has 13 amino acids. Germline V gene data show CDR1 as SGHRS and CDR2 as YFSETQ. V dropped 1 base and J dropped 1 base, with 5 bases sitting between them. The CDR3 spells CASSLLRNTEAFF. CDR3 nucleotide sequence: TGCGCCAGCAGCTTGCTGAGGAACACTGAAGCTTTCTTT.

The chain uses TRBV7-7 and TRBJ2-7; the D gene is possibly TRBD1 (6 bases). Trimming removed 2 bases from V and 2 bases from J, with 10 bases in between. In germline, CDR1 is SSHAT, CDR2 FNYEAQ (reference sequence). The CDR3 runs 14 residues. For the CDR3, the DNA is TGTGCCAGCAGCTTACAACAGGGACCCTACGAGCAGTACTTC. It codes for CASSLQQGPYEQYF.

V is TRBV4-2 and J is TRBJ2-2, with D possibly matching TRBD1 (6 bases). The V gene's germline CDR1 is LGHNA and CDR2 YNFKEQ. The germline V and J ends were trimmed by 6 bases and 0 bases, with 11 bases remaining between them. The CDR3 loop spans 15 amino acids. CDR3 DNA: TGTGCCAGCAGTCCCAGGGGATCGAACACCGGGGAGCTGTTTTTT. Translated, it gives CASSPRGSNTGELFF.

The rearrangement joins TRBV15 to TRBJ2-2, with D unresolved. V gave up 1 base and J gave up 7 bases, with 4 bases separating them. Germline-derived CDR1 and CDR2 are LNHNV and YYDKDF (reference sequence). CDR3 size: 12 residues. CDR3 nucleotide sequence: TGTGCCACCAGCAGAGTTCACGGGGAGCTGTTTTTT. Protein product: CATSRVHGELFF.

This chain joins TRBV10-1 and TRBJ2-1; 9 bases map to TRBD2. CDR1 is WNHNN, CDR2 SYGVQD, per germline (reference sequence). Trimming took 1 base from V and 4 from J; bases not matched to a gene: 5. The CDR3 is 16 residues long. In DNA, the CDR3 is TGCGCCAGCAGTGAGTTTAGCGGGAGTAGGTACAATGAGCAGTTCTTC. Its protein product is CASSEFSGSRYNEQFF.

The CDR3 region has the DNA TGTGCCAGCAGCTTAAAGGCTAGCCGTGATGAGCAGTTCTTC. Its translation is CASSLKASRDEQFF. The J gene is TRBJ2-1, the V gene TRBV7-3, with a possible D match to TRBD2 (5 bases). The CDR3 totals 14 residues. Germline values: CDR1 SGHTA, CDR2 FQGTGA. The ends were cut back, 1 base at V and 8 bases at J, with 12 bases in the middle.

The genes are TRBV6-1 and TRBJ2-7, with 8 bases lining up with TRBD1. Per germline, CDR1 MNHNS and CDR2 SASEGT. The CDR3 spans 14 residues. The junction had 6 bases not matched to a gene; V was cut back by 2 bases and J by 6 bases. The CDR3 DNA sequence: TGTGCCAGCAGTGAATGGCAGGGGGCTTTCGAGCAGTACTTC. Translating it yields CASSEWQGAFEQYF.

The V gene is TRBV19, the J gene TRBJ2-5; 9 positions match TRBD1. The CDR3 length is 15 residues. V dropped 2 bases and J dropped 3; count of bases not matched to a gene: 4. Germline values: CDR1 LNHDA, CDR2 SQIVND (reference sequence). The CDR3 nucleotides are TGTGCCAGTAGTATAATGGGGACAGGGAAAGAGACCCAGTACTTC. Its protein is CASSIMGTGKETQYF.

This chain joins TRBV6-6 and TRBJ2-1; perhaps TRBD2 as D (5 bases). The ends were cut back, 0 bases at V and 7 bases at J, with 16 bases in the middle. The germline CDR1 and CDR2 sequences are MNHNY and SVGAGI (reference sequence). The CDR3 runs to 16 residues. CDR3 in DNA: TGTGCCAGCAGTTACTCGAGGGCCTTTGCTTCGAATGAGCAGTTCTTC. This translates into CASSYSRAFASNEQFF.